Listed here are 26 T cell receptor beta chains from one sample, sequenced in a study of regulatory T cells in long-lasting Graves disease. Construction of the TCR beta libraries employed iRepertoire HTBI primers in conjunction with Arm-PCR of CDR3 regions. TCRdb processed the multiplex PCR reads anew with MiXCR; each CDR3 protein has one entry. Of approximately 360,000 distinct CDR3 sequences in the sample, approximately 12% are singletons; the top ten hold approximately 17%. The time point here: newly diagnosed GD, antithyroid drugs for less than 3 months. PBMC RNA served as the TCR library source. The sample was also reused in another study, on T cells in Graves' hyperthyroidism and ophthalmopathy.

This specimen was peripheral blood mononuclear cells (PBMCs), taken at new diagnosis, from a patient treated with antithyroid drugs. Every receptor here comes from a woman younger than 35 with Graves disease.

The chain is built from TRBV4-1 and TRBJ2-1; D is uncertain. CDR3 size: 16 residues. V lost 0 bases, J lost 0 bases, and 9 bases lay in between. CDR1 is MGHRA, CDR2 YSYEKL, per germline. The CDR3: CASSQERKYSYNEQFF. The CDR3 region has the DNA TGCGCCAGCAGCCAAGAACGTAAATACTCCTACAATGAGCAGTTCTTC.

This clonotype was detected only a few times. The chain uses TRBV28 and TRBJ1-5, with 7 bases matching TRBD1. The CDR3 sequence is 15 residues long. Germline-derived CDR1 and CDR2 are MDHEN and SYDVKM. Unmatched junction bases numbered 10, after V lost 4 bases and J lost 7 bases. CDR3 DNA sequence: TGTGCCAGCAGTTCAAACCGACAGGGCTCCCAGCCCCAGCATTTT. Translated, it gives CASSSNRQGSQPQHF.

The V gene is TRBV12-3 or TRBV12-4, the J gene TRBJ1-2, with unresolved D. The CDR3 covers 12 residues. Trimming cost V 5 bases and J 7 bases, with 11 bases left between them. As DNA, the CDR3 is TGTGCCAGCAGTCCCCATAGGGCTGGCTACACCTTC. Translating gives CASSPHRAGYTF.

Concerning this clonotype: One end of the junction varies from germline; a read error may be responsible. The chain links TRBV12-3 or TRBV12-4 to TRBJ2-6; no definite D call. The CDR3 consists of 12 residues. CDR3 coding DNA: TGTGCCAGCAAGCTTGGAGCCAACGTCCCGACTTTC. Translating gives CASKLGANVPTF.

This clonotype appeared many times. The chain carries TRBV10-3 and TRBJ1-2; 9 bases align to TRBD1. Germline assignment: CDR1 ENHRY and CDR2 SYGVKD. The length of the CDR3 is 13 residues. J lost 2 bases, V lost 6 bases, and 1 base had no gene match. CDR3 sequence (DNA): TGTGCCATCAGCGGGACAGGGAACTATGGCTACACCTTC. It encodes CAISGTGNYGYTF.

This clonotype was observed at least ten times. The gene calls are TRBV27 and TRBJ1-2, with D perhaps TRBD1 (5 bases). Germline V gene lookup returns CDR1 MNHEY and CDR2 SMNVEV (reference sequence). The CDR3 consists of 13 residues. Trimming shortened V by 5 bases and J by 6 bases, and 13 bases separated the two germline ends. CDR3 residues: CASSQWGDDGYTF. The CDR3, as DNA: TGTGCCAGCAGTCAGTGGGGGGATGATGGCTACACCTTC.

The chain carries TRBV5-1 and TRBJ2-1, with 16 bases aligning to TRBD2. CDR1 and CDR2 (germline): SGHRS, YFSETQ. The CDR3 spans 21 residues. J gave up 6 bases and V 7 bases, and 22 bases lay outside the gene matches. The CDR3 sequence: CASRPRPAGTSGGAPGNEQFF. CDR3 nucleotides: TGCGCCAGCCGCCCACGGCCAGCCGGGACTAGCGGGGGGGCCCCGGGCAATGAGCAGTTCTTC.

As concerns this clonotype: This sequence may be a read error, since a much larger clone differs from it by one base. Given the absence of the conserved phenylalanine or tryptophan at the CDR3 end, a read error is likely. The rearrangement uses TRBV10-3 and TRBJ1-1; no clear D gene. Trimming pared 6 bases from V and 8 bases from J, leaving 22 bases between. Germline CDR1 is ENHRY and CDR2 is SYGVKD. This CDR3 is 15 amino acids long. The CDR3 spells CAIRAGDGRFSEAFS. CDR3 sequence (DNA): TGTGCCATCAGGGCCGGGGATGGGAGATTCTCCGAAGCTTTCTCT.

This clonotype was seen repeatedly, ten times or more. The chain combines TRBV7-2 with TRBJ2-1; D unclear. Trimming cost V 5 bases and J 1 base, with 9 bases left between them. CDR1 and CDR2 from the germline V gene are SGHTA and FQGNSA. CDR3 length equals 14 residues. CDR3 residues: CASSQSWSYNEQFF. CDR3 nucleotide sequence: TGTGCCAGCAGCCAAAGTTGGTCCTACAATGAGCAGTTCTTC.

V usage is TRBV20-1 and J usage is TRBJ2-2; 12 nucleotides match TRBD2. The CDR3 has 17 residues. Germline-derived CDR1 and CDR2 are DFQATT and SNEGSKA (reference sequence). V dropped 5 bases and J dropped 4; count of bases not matched to a gene: 11. The CDR3 DNA is TGCAGTGCTTGGTCTAGCGGGGGGGCGAAAAGCACCGGGGAGCTGTTTTTT. Its translation: CSAWSSGGAKSTGELFF.

This clonotype has just a few counts. Being one base from a much bigger clone, this may be a read error. The V and J genes are TRBV28 and TRBJ2-3, with unresolved D. Trimming left V 7 bases short and J 2 bases short, with 10 bases between. This CDR3 region has 13 residues. Germline V CDR1 and CDR2: MDHEN, SYDVKM. CDR3 sequence reads: CASTGPYTDTQYF. The CDR3, as DNA: TGTGCCAGCACCGGTCCCTACACAGATACGCAGTATTTT.

V gene TRBV27 combines with J gene TRBJ1-2; no reliable D call. V dropped 5 bases and J dropped 1 base, with 8 bases sitting between them. This CDR3 comprises 13 residues. The V gene's germline CDR1 is MNHEY and CDR2 SMNVEV (reference sequence). The CDR3 loop reads CASSVTGNYGYTF. For the CDR3, the DNA is TGTGCCAGCAGTGTGACCGGTAACTATGGCTACACCTTC.

This clonotype has a handful of counts. The J gene is TRBJ2-1, the V gene TRBV4-2; TRBD2 matches at 7 bases. CDR3 length: 14 amino acids. The ends lost 1 base at V and 6 bases at J; junction bases unmatched: 3. Germline loops: CDR1 LGHNA, CDR2 YNFKEQ. The CDR3 spells CASSQGTRGNEQFF. CDR3 DNA: TGTGCCAGCAGCCAAGGGACTAGGGGCAATGAGCAGTTCTTC.

J is TRBJ2-1 and V is TRBV3-1; TRBD2 matches 16 bases. The CDR3 totals 19 residues. CDR1 and CDR2 from the germline V gene are LGHDT and YNNKEL (reference sequence). The V and J ends lost 4 bases and 3 bases, in that order; junction bases with no gene match: 9. The CDR3 reads CASSLMGLAGGPVYNEQFF. CDR3 DNA: TGTGCCAGCAGCCTTATGGGACTAGCGGGAGGGCCGGTCTACAATGAGCAGTTCTTC.

This clonotype has ten or more counts. J is TRBJ1-1 and V is TRBV7-3, with a weak D call TRBD1 (5 bases). Trimming removed 3 bases at V and 5 bases at J, with 10 bases between. Per the germline V gene, CDR1 is SGHTA and CDR2 is FQGTGA. This CDR3 region has 13 residues. The CDR3 DNA reads as TGTGCCAGCAGCTTTTTCGGGGGAACTGAAGCTTTCTTT. Amino acid sequence: CASSFFGGTEAFF.

This clonotype was picked up a small number of times. The chain uses TRBV6-2 or TRBV6-3 and TRBJ2-1; 8 positions agree with TRBD2. This CDR3 has 18 residues. The junction had 18 bases not matched to a gene; V was cut back by 3 bases and J by 8 bases. Germline V gives CDR1 MNHEY, CDR2 SVGEGT. CDR3 loop: CASSYPPEPAGEGDEQFF. The DNA for the CDR3 is TGTGCCAGCAGTTATCCCCCAGAGCCAGCGGGGGAGGGTGATGAGCAGTTCTTC.

This clonotype was counted many times. The V gene is TRBV18, the J gene TRBJ2-7; D remains ambiguous. V was pared by 2 bases and J by 4 bases, with 18 bases between. The CDR3 has 16 residues. Per the germline V gene, CDR1 is KGHSH and CDR2 is LQKENI. The CDR3 nucleotides are TGTGCCAGCTCACCAGCCCATTACTCCATAGGGTACGAGCAGTACGTC. Translation: CASSPAHYSIGYEQYV.

As to this clonotype: This CDR3 fails to terminate in the conserved phenylalanine or tryptophan, so it likely reflects a read error. The V gene is TRBV20-1, the J gene TRBJ1-1; D is possibly TRBD1 (5 bases). The germline gives CDR1 DFQATT, CDR2 SNEGSKA (reference sequence). The CDR3 extends over 15 amino acids. The germline V and J ends were trimmed by 3 bases and 2 bases, with 16 bases remaining between them. Here the CDR3 DNA reads TGCAGTGCTAGGCGACGACAGCGCCTCAACACTGAAGCTTTCATT. Protein product: CSARRRQRLNTEAFI.

This chain connects TRBV7-8 to TRBJ1-2; D unclear. The V and J ends lost 1 base and 8 bases respectively, with 8 bases between them. The CDR3 length is 12 residues. Germline values: CDR1 SGHVS, CDR2 FQNEAQ. The CDR3 sequence: CASSLGSEGYTF. For the CDR3, the DNA is TGTGCCAGCAGCTTAGGATCGGAGGGCTACACCTTC.

The V and J genes are TRBV25-1 and TRBJ1-6; the match to TRBD1 covers 7 bases. V was clipped by 1 base and J by 6 bases; unmatched bases: 6. CDR1 MGHDK and CDR2 SYGVNS come from the germline V gene. There are 16 residues in the CDR3. In DNA, the CDR3 is TGTGCCAGCAGTGAATTAAGGGGGCCTGTTAATTCACCCCTCCACTTT. The encoded protein is CASSELRGPVNSPLHF.

This clonotype was found many times. This chain links TRBV4-3 with TRBJ1-2; D is unclear. Deletions cut 0 bases from V and 5 bases from J, with 4 bases between. The germline V gene encodes CDR1 LGHNA and CDR2 YSLEER. The CDR3 consists of 12 residues. CDR3 DNA sequence: TGCGCCAGCAGCCAAGACTGGTATGGCTACACCTTC. Amino acid sequence: CASSQDWYGYTF.

This clonotype was recorded at least ten times. V and J are TRBV30 and TRBJ1-5; D is perhaps TRBD1 (5 bases). V was shortened by 3 bases and J by 6 bases, with 12 bases between the two germline ends. Germline loops: CDR1 GTSNPN, CDR2 SVGIG (reference sequence). The CDR3 has 13 residues. CDR3 region: CAWRSGGGQPQHF. Written as DNA, the CDR3 is TGTGCCTGGAGGTCCGGGGGGGGTCAGCCCCAGCATTTT.

This clonotype was counted at least ten times. Mismatch with germline at one junction end may stem from a read error. V usage is TRBV6-2 or TRBV6-3 and J usage is TRBJ2-7, with TRBD2 matching over 7 bases. CDR3 length equals 15 residues. Germline CDR1 and CDR2: MNHEY and SVGEGT. As DNA, the CDR3 is TGTGCCAGCAGGACCTACGGCGGGAGCTCCAACGAGCAGTACTTC. It codes for CASRTYGGSSNEQYF.

Comments on this clonotype: Just one base apart from a much larger clone, this may be a read error. The CDR3: CASSVGGYNEQLF. CDR3 DNA: TGTGCCAGCAGCGTAGGAGGGTACAATGAGCAGCTCTTC. J is TRBJ2-1 and V is TRBV9, with D possibly TRBD2 on 5 matching bases. Germline V CDR1 and CDR2: SGDLS, YYNGEE. The CDR3 runs to 13 residues.

This clonotype came up many times. The chain employs TRBV12-3 or TRBV12-4 and TRBJ2-7; 10 nucleotides line up with TRBD2. This CDR3 has 14 residues. V gave up 5 bases and J gave up 2 bases; unmatched junction bases: 3. This CDR3 is CASSRAGGTYEQYF. The CDR3 nucleotides are TGTGCCAGCAGTCGAGCGGGAGGGACCTACGAGCAGTACTTC.

This clonotype was observed many times. The V and J genes are TRBV30 and TRBJ1-2; 7 nucleotides line up with TRBD1. V shed 2 bases and J 6 bases; nucleotides not matched to a gene: 3. The CDR3 spans 12 residues. Looked up from germline, CDR1 is GTSNPN and CDR2 is SVGIG (reference sequence). CDR3 residues: CAWSPGTDGYTF. CDR3 coding DNA: TGTGCCTGGAGTCCCGGGACAGATGGCTACACCTTC.